Listed here are 26 T cell receptor beta chains from one sample, sequenced in a study of glioma-infiltrating T cells. The iRepertoire nested amplicon-rescue multiplex PCR amplified TCR alpha and beta CDR3s from RNA. MiXCR, run by TCRdb on the multiplex PCR reads, gives a single entry per CDR3 protein. The table includes some 110,000 distinct CDR3 sequences, about 23% detected once. Sequenced material: glioma tissue, nonneoplastic brain tissue, or PBMCs (not recorded which). These receptors originate from a human donor with low-grade glioma or glioblastoma, undergoing nonglioma brain surgery, or in good health (not recorded which).

As concerns this clonotype: A read error may produce the germline difference seen at one junction end. The J gene is TRBJ1-1, the V gene TRBV6-1, with no clear D. From germline, CDR1 is MNHNS and CDR2 SASEGT. This CDR3 spans 16 amino acids. The CDR3 here is CASPGKENGMNTEDFF. The DNA of the CDR3 is TGTGCCAGCCCGGGAAAGGAGAACGGCATGAACACTGAAGATTTCTTT.

This clonotype was observed many times. The chain employs TRBV4-1 and TRBJ1-5; D ambiguous. Trimming took 2 bases from V and 3 from J, leaving 17 bases between them. The germline V gene has CDR1 MGHRA and CDR2 YSYEKL. There are 17 residues in the CDR3. CDR3 sequence reads: CASSQMVPPFLNQPQHF. The CDR3 nucleotides read TGCGCCAGCAGCCAAATGGTCCCTCCCTTCCTCAATCAGCCCCAGCATTTT.

The sample holds many counts of this clonotype. J is TRBJ2-1 and V is TRBV6-1; unclear D gene. Germline CDR1 reads MNHNS; CDR2 reads SASEGT. Trimming cost V 3 bases and J 5 bases, with 17 bases left between them. This CDR3 is 16 amino acids long. CDR3 nucleotides: TGTGCCAGCAGTGAGCCGGCAGGTCCCACCGACAATGAGCAGTTCTTC. Its translation: CASSEPAGPTDNEQFF.

This clonotype appeared many times. This chain links TRBV7-9 with TRBJ1-2; a possible D gene is TRBD1 (6 bases). The germline V and J ends were trimmed by 5 bases and 5 bases, with 18 bases remaining between them. This CDR3 contains 15 residues. Per the germline V gene, CDR1 is SEHNR and CDR2 is FQNEAQ (reference sequence). CDR3 in DNA: TGTGCCAGCAGCCTCGGCCAGGACAGCCATTATGGCTACACCTTC. As protein: CASSLGQDSHYGYTF.

As for this clonotype: The final CDR3 position lacks the conserved phenylalanine or tryptophan, pointing to a likely read error. The V and J genes are TRBV7-9 and TRBJ1-1, with 9 bases fitting TRBD1. V lost 5 bases, J lost 6 bases, and 10 bases stayed unmatched. Germline V gives CDR1 SEHNR, CDR2 FQNEAQ (reference sequence). The CDR3 is 15 residues long. CDR3 DNA sequence: TGTGCCAGCAGCAGTACCGGGACAGGGAGGTCTGAAGCTTTCCTT. It encodes CASSSTGTGRSEAFL.

This clonotype has ten or more counts. This chain connects TRBV12-3 or TRBV12-4 to TRBJ2-6; D not certain. The CDR3 is 15 residues long. V lost 4 bases, J lost 1 base, and 8 bases lay in between. Here the CDR3 DNA reads TGTGCCAGCAGTTCTGTTCGATCTGGGGCCAACGTCCTGACTTTC. Translated: CASSSVRSGANVLTF.

Of note for this clonotype: Because the CDR3 is missing its conserved closing phenylalanine or tryptophan, this is likely a read error. The J gene is TRBJ1-2, the V gene TRBV18; tentatively, D is TRBD1 (5 bases). The germline gives CDR1 KGHSH, CDR2 LQKENI. V dropped 4 bases and J dropped 4 bases, with 13 bases sitting between them. The CDR3 runs to 14 residues. The CDR3 spells CASSRGEEGYGYTL. In DNA, the CDR3 is TGTGCCAGCTCACGAGGGGAGGAGGGCTATGGCTACACCTTA.

This clonotype was seen ten or more times. CDR3 nucleotides: TGTGCCAGCAGCTTCTCCGGGGGCTACTATGGCTACACCTTC. This gives the protein CASSFSGGYYGYTF. The chain joins TRBV7-2 to TRBJ1-2; the D gene is possibly TRBD1 (6 bases). The CDR3 length is 14 residues. CDR1 is SGHTA, CDR2 FQGNSA, per germline. Trimming cost V 3 bases and J 3 bases, with 11 bases left between them.

This clonotype was found many times. The rearrangement links TRBV6-1 to TRBJ1-2; maybe TRBD1 (5 bases). The CDR3 is 16 amino acids. Germline loops: CDR1 MNHNS, CDR2 SASEGT. Trimming pared 7 bases from V and 8 bases from J, leaving 26 bases between. CDR3 bases: TGTGCCAGCATCTCGCGTTCAACCGGGACGGTCGGGGGCTACACCTTC. This codes for CASISRSTGTVGGYTF.

This clonotype appeared a few times. Sequence at one end of the junction differs from germline and may be a read error. This CDR3 is CAGSRASGDTDTQYF. The DNA of the CDR3 is TGTGCCGGCAGTAGAGCGTCAGGGGACACAGATACGCAGTATTTT. This rearrangement joins TRBV25-1 to TRBJ2-3; possibly TRBD1 for D (6 bases). The CDR3 contains 15 residues. Germline values: CDR1 MGHDK, CDR2 SYGVNS.

On this clonotype itself: A read error may explain this, as a much larger clone is one base away. The CDR3 DNA follows: TGTGCCACCAGCAGGGACTTAGGTCCCGGGGGAAACACCGTATATTTT. This translates into CATSRDLGPGGNTVYF. The chain recombines TRBV15 with TRBJ1-3; D is possibly TRBD1 (5 bases). The germline gives CDR1 LNHNV, CDR2 YYDKDF (reference sequence). The CDR3 runs 16 residues. The whole variable domain, remainder taken from reference TRBV15 and TRBJ1-3, is DAMVIQNPRYQVTQFGKPVTLSCSQTLNHNVMYWYQQKSSQAPKLLFHYYDKDFNNEADTPDNFQSRRPNTSFCFLDIRSPGLGDTAMYLCATSRDLGPGGNTVYFGEGSWLTVV.

This clonotype appeared a few times. The chain is built from TRBV30 and TRBJ2-2; D remains ambiguous. CDR3 length: 13 residues. V was shortened by 2 bases and J by 6 bases, with 10 bases between the two germline ends. Germline lookup yields CDR1 GTSNPN and CDR2 SVGIG (reference sequence). For the CDR3, the DNA is TGTGCCTGGAGTTTTAGGGTGGCCGGGGAGCTGTTTTTT. The encoded protein is CAWSFRVAGELFF.

On this clonotype itself: A much larger clone differs by one base, so this may be a read error. This rearrangement joins TRBV18 to TRBJ2-5, with TRBD2 as a possible D gene (5 bases). The CDR3 sequence is 15 residues long. The V gene lost 0 bases and the J gene lost 7 bases, with 15 bases spanning the gap. The V gene's germline CDR1 is KGHSH and CDR2 LQKENI. The CDR3 nucleotides are TGTGCCAGCTCACCACCAGCTAAAGCGGTGCGGACCCAGTACTTC. It translates to CASSPPAKAVRTQYF.

At least ten counts were recorded for this clonotype. The rearrangement links TRBV7-2 to TRBJ2-5; possible D gene TRBD2, 5 bases. V was shortened by 5 bases and J by 1 base, with 17 bases between the two germline ends. The CDR3 length is 16 residues. Looked up from germline, CDR1 is SGHTA and CDR2 is FQGNSA. CDR3 loop: CASSPANLASQETQYF. The CDR3 bases are TGTGCCAGCAGCCCTGCCAATTTAGCGAGCCAAGAGACCCAGTACTTC.

The rearrangement joins TRBV6-1 to TRBJ2-2; D is possibly TRBD1 (6 bases). Germline-derived CDR1 and CDR2 are MNHNS and SASEGT. With 9 bases removed from V and 3 bases from J, the gap between germline ends came to 8 bases. CDR3 length: 12 residues. The CDR3 is CASYRDTGELFF. For the CDR3, the DNA is TGTGCCAGTTACAGGGACACCGGGGAGCTGTTTTTT.

This clonotype was picked up many times. J is TRBJ1-2 and V is TRBV4-1; TRBD1 might be the D (5 bases). With 2 bases removed from V and 5 bases from J, the gap between germline ends came to 21 bases. Germline loops: CDR1 MGHRA, CDR2 YSYEKL. The CDR3 is 17 residues long. CDR3 DNA: TGCGCCAGCAGCCAACTCTGGGGGGGGACGGAAGCGTATGGCTACACCTTC. Its translation is CASSQLWGGTEAYGYTF.

This clonotype was seen a few times. The J gene is TRBJ2-1, the V gene TRBV12-3 or TRBV12-4, with D possibly being TRBD2 (5 bases). The CDR3 extends over 15 amino acids. V was clipped by 6 bases and J by 1 base, with 13 bases between them. This CDR3 reads CASRRGGGSYNEQFF. In DNA, the CDR3 is TGTGCCAGCAGAAGAGGCGGCGGGTCCTACAATGAGCAGTTCTTC.

This clonotype was counted many times. The chain carries TRBV6-1 and TRBJ2-3, with TRBD2 identical over 11 bases. Losses at the gene ends were 8 bases for V and 5 bases for J; bases not matched to a gene: 9. This CDR3 comprises 15 residues. CDR1 is MNHNS, CDR2 SASEGT, per germline. In DNA form, the CDR3 reads TGTGCCAGCCAACAACTAGCGGGAGTGAAAGATACGCAGTATTTT. Its protein is CASQQLAGVKDTQYF.

Many counts were recorded for this clonotype. The chain is built from TRBV19 and TRBJ2-7, with 9 nucleotides matching TRBD1. The germline V gene has CDR1 LNHDA and CDR2 SQIVND (reference sequence). This CDR3 comprises 15 residues. Trimming cost V 5 bases and J 4 bases; bases outside gene matches: 9. The CDR3 DNA follows: TGTGCCAGTAGTTCACAGGGGGCTTTGGAGTACGAGCAGTACTTC. Translated: CASSSQGALEYEQYF. The variable domain in full, with the rest retrieved from reference TRBV19 and TRBJ2-7, is DGGITQSPKYLFRKEGQNVTLSCEQNLNHDAMYWYRQDPGQGLRLIYYSQIVNDFQKGDIAEGYSVSREKKESFPLTVTSAQKNPTAFYLCASSSQGALEYEQYFGPGTRLTVT.

The chain couples TRBV5-1 to TRBJ1-1; the match to TRBD1 covers 9 bases. V gave up 0 bases and J gave up 3 bases; unmatched junction bases: 6. The CDR3 contains 16 residues. Germline V lookup: CDR1 SGHRS, CDR2 YFSETQ. CDR3: CASSLGPGTGYTEAFF. The CDR3 nucleotides read TGCGCCAGCAGCTTGGGGCCCGGGACAGGGTACACTGAAGCTTTCTTT.

With regard to this clonotype: This CDR3 fails to terminate in the conserved phenylalanine or tryptophan, so it likely reflects a read error. The chain is built from TRBV19 and TRBJ2-7; TRBD2 agrees at 12 bases. This CDR3 is built from 15 residues. Germline CDR1 and CDR2: LNHDA and SQIVND (reference sequence). Trimming removed 6 bases from V and 0 bases from J; junction bases left unmatched: 3. The CDR3 protein is CASSRLAGDSYEQYS. CDR3 in DNA: TGTGCCAGTAGCAGACTAGCGGGAGACTCCTACGAGCAGTACTCC.

With respect to this clonotype: This sequence may be a read error, since a much larger clone differs from it by one base. The chain employs TRBV11-1 and TRBJ2-1; TRBD2 is a possible D gene (6 bases). The germline CDR1 and CDR2 sequences are SGHAT and FQDESV (reference sequence). V was pared by 3 bases and J by 2 bases, with 20 bases between. The CDR3 consists of 18 residues. CDR3 coding DNA: TGTGCCAGCAGCTTGGGTGGGGCTAGCGTTACTACCTACAATGAGCAGTTCTTC. This gives the protein CASSLGGASVTTYNEQFF.

For this clonotype: Relative to the germline gene, one junction end is altered; a read error may explain this. The rearrangement links TRBV4-3 to TRBJ2-5; D uncertain. CDR1 is LGHNA and CDR2 is YSLEER in the germline V gene. CDR3 length: 13 residues. CDR3 sequence: CASIQAIDETQYF. The CDR3 DNA reads TGCGCCAGCATCCAAGCTATTGACGAGACCCAGTACTTC.

This clonotype was seen at least ten times. J is TRBJ2-7 and V is TRBV20-1; 12 bases align to TRBD2. V was pared by 0 bases and J by 4 bases, with 16 bases of the junction left unmatched. Germline CDR1 reads DFQATT; CDR2 reads SNEGSKA (reference sequence). This CDR3 is built from 19 residues. The CDR3 region has the DNA TGCAGTGCTAGAGAGTTTGGCAGGACTAGCGGGATTCAAACTTACGAGCAGTACTTC. Residues: CSAREFGRTSGIQTYEQYF.

This clonotype has a count of ten or more. The genes are TRBV4-2 and TRBJ2-3, with D unresolved. Germline CDR1 and CDR2: LGHNA and YNFKEQ. The CDR3 loop spans 15 amino acids. The ends were cut back, 4 bases at V and 1 base at J, with 12 bases in the middle. CDR3 nucleotides: TGTGCCAGCAGCCCCGATGCCCGCGGCACAGATACGCAGTATTTT. It encodes CASSPDARGTDTQYF.

The V gene is TRBV5-1, the J gene TRBJ2-3; D may correspond to TRBD1 or TRBD2 (7 bases each). Looked up from germline, CDR1 is SGHRS and CDR2 is YFSETQ. Trimming shortened V by 3 bases and J by 0 bases, and 17 bases separated the two germline ends. This CDR3 is 17 amino acids long. The CDR3 DNA reads as TGCGCCAGCAGCTCTCTGAGCCAGGGGGGGAGCACAGATACGCAGTATTTT. It is translated as CASSSLSQGGSTDTQYF.